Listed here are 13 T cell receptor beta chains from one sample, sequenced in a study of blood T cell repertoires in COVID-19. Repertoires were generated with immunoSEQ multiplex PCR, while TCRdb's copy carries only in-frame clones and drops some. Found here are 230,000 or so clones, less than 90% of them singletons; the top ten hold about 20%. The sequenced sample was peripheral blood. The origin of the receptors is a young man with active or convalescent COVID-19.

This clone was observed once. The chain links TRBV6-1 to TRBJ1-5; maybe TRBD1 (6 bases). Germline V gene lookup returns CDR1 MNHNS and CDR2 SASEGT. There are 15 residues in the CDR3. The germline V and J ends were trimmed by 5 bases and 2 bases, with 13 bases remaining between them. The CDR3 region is CASSQQGSGNQPQHF. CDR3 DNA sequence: TGTGCCAGCAGTCAACAGGGTTCGGGCAATCAGCCCCAGCATTTT.

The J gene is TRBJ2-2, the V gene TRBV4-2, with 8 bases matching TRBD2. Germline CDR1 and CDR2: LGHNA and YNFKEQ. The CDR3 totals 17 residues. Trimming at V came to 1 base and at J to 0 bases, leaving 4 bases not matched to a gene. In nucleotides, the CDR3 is TGTGCCAGCAGCCAAGCCCTAGCGGGCCCGAACACCGGGGAGCTGTTTTTT. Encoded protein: CASSQALAGPNTGELFF.

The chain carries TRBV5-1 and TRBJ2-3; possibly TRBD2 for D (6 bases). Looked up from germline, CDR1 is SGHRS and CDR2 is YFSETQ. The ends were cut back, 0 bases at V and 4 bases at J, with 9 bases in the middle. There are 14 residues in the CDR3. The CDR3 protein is CASSLAGGPDTQYF. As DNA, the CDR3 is TGCGCCAGCAGCTTGGCCGGGGGACCAGATACGCAGTATTTT.

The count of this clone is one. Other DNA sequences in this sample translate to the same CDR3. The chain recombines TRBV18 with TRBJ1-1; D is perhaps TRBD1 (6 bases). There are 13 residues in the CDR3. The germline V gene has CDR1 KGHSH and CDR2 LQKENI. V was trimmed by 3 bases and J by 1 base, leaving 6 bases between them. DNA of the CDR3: TGTGCCAGCTCACCGGGACAGAACACTGAAGCTTTCTTT. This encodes CASSPGQNTEAFF.

The DNA for the CDR3 is TGTGCTAGTGGTTTGGGCCCAACCAGGGATGGCTACACCTTC. Protein: CASGLGPTRDGYTF. The chain carries TRBV12-5 and TRBJ1-2; possible D gene TRBD1, 5 bases. The germline gives CDR1 LGHNT, CDR2 FRNRAP. The germline V and J ends were trimmed by 1 base and 6 bases, with 12 bases remaining between them. The CDR3 extends over 14 amino acids.

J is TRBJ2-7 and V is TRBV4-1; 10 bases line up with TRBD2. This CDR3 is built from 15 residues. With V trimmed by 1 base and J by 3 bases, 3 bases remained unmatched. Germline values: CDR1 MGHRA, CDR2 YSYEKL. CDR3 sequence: CASSQAIAGGYEQYF. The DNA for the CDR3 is TGCGCCAGCAGCCAAGCGATAGCGGGGGGCTACGAGCAGTACTTC.

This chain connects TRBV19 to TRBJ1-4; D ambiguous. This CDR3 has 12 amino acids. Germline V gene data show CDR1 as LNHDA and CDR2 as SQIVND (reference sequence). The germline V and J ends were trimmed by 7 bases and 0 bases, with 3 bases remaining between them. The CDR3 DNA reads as TGTGCCAGTACCTCAACTAATGAAAAACTGTTTTTT. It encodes CASTSTNEKLFF.

The CDR3 region is CASSEDRGVYNEQFF. In nucleotides, the CDR3 is TGCGCCAGCAGTGAGGACAGGGGGGTCTACAATGAGCAGTTCTTC. This chain links TRBV10-1 with TRBJ2-1; 9 bases are shared with TRBD1. This CDR3 is built from 15 residues. The germline V gene has CDR1 WNHNN and CDR2 SYGVQD (reference sequence). The junction had 2 bases not matched to a gene; V was cut back by 2 bases and J by 3 bases.

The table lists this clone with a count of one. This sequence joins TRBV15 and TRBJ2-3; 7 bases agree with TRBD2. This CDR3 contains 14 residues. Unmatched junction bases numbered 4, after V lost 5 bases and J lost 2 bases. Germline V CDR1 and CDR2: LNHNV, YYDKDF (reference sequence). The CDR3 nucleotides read TGTGCCACCAGCGACCGGGACTACACAGATACGCAGTATTTT. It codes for CATSDRDYTDTQYF.

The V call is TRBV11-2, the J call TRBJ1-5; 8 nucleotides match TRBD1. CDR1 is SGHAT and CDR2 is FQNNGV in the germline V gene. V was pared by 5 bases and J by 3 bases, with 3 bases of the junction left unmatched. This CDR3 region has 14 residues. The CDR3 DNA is TGTGCCAGCAGCGCGGGACAGGACAATCAGCCCCAGCATTTT. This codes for CASSAGQDNQPQHF.

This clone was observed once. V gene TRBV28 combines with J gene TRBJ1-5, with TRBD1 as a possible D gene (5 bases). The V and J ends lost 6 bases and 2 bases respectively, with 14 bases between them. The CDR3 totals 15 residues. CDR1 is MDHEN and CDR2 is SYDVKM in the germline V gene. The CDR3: CASRAGTPGNQPQHF. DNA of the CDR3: TGTGCCAGCAGAGCCGGGACTCCGGGCAATCAGCCCCAGCATTTT. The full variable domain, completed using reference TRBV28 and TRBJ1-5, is DVKVTQSSRYLVKRTGEKVFLECVQDMDHENMFWYRQDPGLGLRLIYFSYDVKMKEKGDIPEGYSVSREKKERFSLILESASTNQTSMYLCASRAGTPGNQPQHFGDGTRLSIL.

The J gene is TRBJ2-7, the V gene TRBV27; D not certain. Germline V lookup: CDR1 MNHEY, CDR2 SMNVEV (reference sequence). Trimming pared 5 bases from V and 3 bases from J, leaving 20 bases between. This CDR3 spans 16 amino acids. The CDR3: CASSLAGIPDFYEQYF. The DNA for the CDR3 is TGTGCCAGCAGTCTCGCAGGTATTCCCGATTTCTACGAGCAGTACTTC.

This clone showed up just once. The DNA for the CDR3 is TGCGCCAGCAGCTGGGATAGCGAGGATACGCAGTATTTT. Protein product: CASSWDSEDTQYF. This chain uses TRBV5-1 with TRBJ2-3; TRBD2 is a possible D gene (5 bases). The CDR3 length is 13 residues. V was trimmed by 3 bases and J by 6 bases, leaving 11 bases between them. Germline V gene lookup returns CDR1 SGHRS and CDR2 YFSETQ.